This T cell receptor beta chain is from a study of a mutant IDH1 vaccine in newly diagnosed glioma. Study as a whole: Patients got their first vaccination 4-6 weeks after radiotherapy alone, or with temozolomide cycles.

The time point: week 11, during vaccination. The study gave 300 ug of mutant IDH1 20-mer peptide per vaccine dose, with topical imiquimod. Donor tumors were new WHO grade 3 or 4 IDH1-mutant, ATRX-lost astrocytomas. The data were produced by immunoSEQ multiplex PCR, yet TCRdb's version contains in-frame clones alone and is incomplete. The profile shows under 55,000 clones, about 91% of them singletons. Germline lookup yields CDR1 SGHVS and CDR2 FNYEAQ. This CDR3 spans 16 amino acids. Losses at the gene ends were 3 bases for V and 3 bases for J; bases not matched to a gene: 7. Worth noting for this clone: Its specificity is unknown.

Overall study results and limits: Vaccine-induced immune responses were detected in roughly 92% of patients.

The receptor was isolated from a man aged 50 or older with glioma. The source was PBMCs, collected from a glioma patient whose treatment included an IDH1 peptide vaccine. This chain joins TRBV7-6 and TRBJ1-4; 7 bases match TRBD1. The chain's CDR3 is CASSFRAGTANEKLFF. The CDR3 DNA reads as TGTGCCAGCAGCTTTAGGGCCGGGACAGCTAATGAAAAACTGTTTTTT.